The 5 T cell receptor beta chains below were found in one sample sequenced in a study of blood T cell repertoires in COVID-19. Produced via immunoSEQ multiplex PCR; TCRdb's table is partial and in-frame only. The sample consists of hundreds of thousands of clones, around four fifths of them appearing once. Sequencing was performed on peripheral blood. The receptors originated from a man aged 35 to 55 with acute or convalescent COVID-19.

The gene calls are TRBV6-1 and TRBJ2-7; possibly TRBD2 for D (5 bases). Germline V gene lookup returns CDR1 MNHNS and CDR2 SASEGT. This CDR3 region has 17 residues. Trimming removed 2 bases from V and 0 bases from J, with 17 bases in between. CDR3: CASSEFSRGKISYEQYF. The CDR3 bases are TGTGCCAGCAGTGAATTTTCTCGGGGTAAAATCTCCTACGAGCAGTACTTC.

The chain joins TRBV19 to TRBJ1-4; D is undetermined. The germline V and J ends were trimmed by 5 bases and 7 bases, with 14 bases remaining between them. From germline, CDR1 is LNHDA and CDR2 SQIVND (reference sequence). The CDR3 sequence is 14 residues long. In DNA form, the CDR3 reads TGTGCCAGTAGTGGGCCCCGGTTGTTTGAAAAACTGTTTTTT. As protein: CASSGPRLFEKLFF.

The gene calls are TRBV19 and TRBJ2-3; a weak D match, TRBD2 (6 bases). Germline values: CDR1 LNHDA, CDR2 SQIVND (reference sequence). Between the trimmed V and J ends, which lost 5 bases and 0 bases, there was a span of 15 bases. The length of the CDR3 is 16 residues. CDR3 amino acids: CASSYRLASSTDTQYF. The CDR3 nucleotides are TGTGCCAGTAGTTACCGTCTAGCGTCTAGCACAGATACGCAGTATTTT.

The chain combines TRBV18 with TRBJ2-1; maybe TRBD2 (5 bases). The CDR3 covers 14 residues. Germline V lookup: CDR1 KGHSH, CDR2 LQKENI. V was pared by 1 base and J by 8 bases, with 12 bases between. This chain's CDR3 is CASSPQDSNHEQFF. The CDR3 DNA reads TGTGCCAGCTCACCACAGGACTCCAACCATGAGCAGTTCTTC. Filled out from reference TRBV18 and TRBJ2-1, the complete variable domain reads NAGVMQNPRHLVRRRGQEARLRCSPMKGHSHVYWYRQLPEEGLKFMVYLQKENIIDESGMPKERFSAEFPKEGPSILRIQQVVRGDSAAYFCASSPQDSNHEQFFGPGTRLTVL.

The chain has TRBV30 and TRBJ1-1; TRBD1 matches 8 bases. Germline values: CDR1 GTSNPN, CDR2 SVGIG (reference sequence). Losses at the gene ends were 4 bases for V and 4 bases for J; bases not matched to a gene: 8. CDR3 length equals 14 residues. The CDR3 DNA is TGTGCCTGGATTCAGGGGGCGATCGGCACTGAAGCTTTCTTT. Its protein is CAWIQGAIGTEAFF.